This T cell receptor beta chain was retrieved from a study of cytomegalovirus exposure and HLA in healthy donors. The study's findings and limits: CMV serostatus was the only recorded immune exposure for donors.

Germline assignment: CDR1 MNHNS and CDR2 SASEGT. This CDR3 has 18 amino acids. The V gene end was trimmed by 3 bases and the J gene end by 2 bases; junction bases not matched to a gene: 6. Primers for the PCR totalled 60 Vbeta and 13 Jbeta. Generated by immunoSEQ multiplex PCR, the TCRdb table keeps only in-frame clones and is missing some. The record lists about 120,000 clones, of which the ten most abundant hold 6.8%. A remark on this clone: Antigen unknown.

V usage is TRBV6-1 and J usage is TRBJ2-1, with 14 nucleotides matching TRBD2. The receptor was derived from a man aged 40-49 years in good health and CMV-seropositive. Sequenced sample: PBMCs. The CDR3 region is CASSEGLAGVSPYNEQFF. The CDR3 nucleotides are TGTGCCAGCAGTGAGGGACTAGCGGGAGTGTCCCCCTACAATGAGCAGTTCTTC.